The T cell receptor beta chain under discussion was sequenced for a study of blood T cell repertoires in COVID-19. Looking at the study overall: The study drew acute and convalescent COVID-19 samples from the United States, Italy and Spain. PBMCs, B-cell-depleted T cells, or T cells provided the cDNA or gDNA that made up the material.

The authors' processing: From reference gene primer amplification, estimates of nucleated cell counts were derived. Sequencing was performed with immunoSEQ multiplex PCR; in TCRdb, only in-frame clones are kept and a portion is missing. The D gene and trimming were derived from the DNA, and the V and J assignments and clone size from that table. This table has some 190,000 clones, less than 90% appearing once. The TCR was taken from a young man with acute or convalescent COVID-19. Sequenced input: peripheral blood.

The CDR3 DNA reads TGTGCCAGCAGTTATACAGAGAACACTGAAGCTTTCTTT. This sequence encodes CASSYTENTEAFF. The rearrangement links TRBV11-1 to TRBJ1-1; no clear D. The CDR3 has 13 amino acids. V was shortened by 6 bases and J by 1 base, with 9 bases between the two germline ends. Germline CDR1 reads SGHAT; CDR2 reads FQDESV (reference sequence).